One and the same sample provided the 22 T cell receptor beta chains below, sequenced in a study of vaccination and CD4 T cells after COVID-19. No antigen has been assigned to these receptors. With the Oncomine TCR Beta short-read assay, DNA from cultured CD4+ T cells was sequenced. TCRdb analysed the PCR reads with MiXCR anew, one entry per CDR3 protein. The sample lists about 20,000 distinct CDR3 sequences, about 45% occurring once. This sample's treatment: 10-day PBMC culture with coronavirus spike peptide pools or control peptides (ViraFEST assay). The sequences come from CD4+ T cells from blood, cultured in vitro, collected after SARS-CoV-2 vaccination. Receptors were obtained from a human donor who had recovered from COVID-19.

The chain couples TRBV20-1 to TRBJ2-1; D is unclear. CDR3 size: 10 residues. Germline V gives CDR1 DFQATT, CDR2 SNEGSKA (reference sequence). CDR3 region: CSAARDEQFF. DNA for the CDR3: TGCAGCGCCGCTAGGGATGAGCAGTTCTTC.

This sequence joins TRBV27 and TRBJ2-7; either TRBD1 or TRBD2 may fit D (6 bases each). The CDR3 covers 13 residues. Germline values: CDR1 MNHEY, CDR2 SMNVEV (reference sequence). Trimming shortened V by 2 bases and J by 6 bases, and 11 bases separated the two germline ends. The CDR3 bases are TGTGCCAGCAGTTTACTCGGGGGCGGCGAGCAGTACTTC. It translates to CASSLLGGGEQYF.

In this sample, this clonotype turned up once. The rearrangement uses TRBV19 and TRBJ2-3; tentative D call: TRBD1 (5 bases). V was shortened by 5 bases and J by 7 bases, with 13 bases between the two germline ends. The CDR3 covers 13 residues. CDR1 and CDR2 (germline): LNHDA, SQIVND (reference sequence). The CDR3 nucleotides are TGTGCCAGTAGTGCCATTCAGGGTCATACGCAGTATTTT. Translation gives CASSAIQGHTQYF.

This clonotype turned up a few times. J is TRBJ2-7 and V is TRBV27; possible D gene TRBD1, 6 bases. Trimming stripped 6 bases from V and 1 base from J, with 13 bases between. The CDR3 runs to 14 residues. Germline V gene lookup returns CDR1 MNHEY and CDR2 SMNVEV (reference sequence). CDR3 DNA sequence: TGTGCCAGCAGCATGGGACATCGATCCTACGAGCAGTACTTC. Its translation is CASSMGHRSYEQYF.

V gene TRBV20-1 combines with J gene TRBJ2-3; D gene unclear. The length of the CDR3 is 13 residues. V was cut by 6 bases and J by 0 bases, with 10 bases left in between. The germline gives CDR1 DFQATT, CDR2 SNEGSKA (reference sequence). The DNA of the CDR3 is TGCAGTGCGATGTGGGGAAGCACAGATACGCAGTATTTT. Its translation is CSAMWGSTDTQYF.

The gene calls are TRBV19 and TRBJ1-1, with 7 bases aligning to TRBD1. The CDR3 covers 14 residues. Germline V gene lookup returns CDR1 LNHDA and CDR2 SQIVND (reference sequence). With 5 bases clipped from V and 5 bases from J, the junction kept 8 bases outside the gene matches. The CDR3 is CASSVNRGGTEAFF. DNA for the CDR3: TGTGCCAGTAGTGTCAACAGGGGAGGAACTGAAGCTTTCTTT.

This clonotype was seen a few times. This rearrangement joins TRBV7-2 to TRBJ1-2; a possible D gene is TRBD1 (5 bases). CDR3 length: 17 residues. Trimming left V 1 base short and J 2 bases short, with 17 bases between. CDR1 is SGHTA and CDR2 is FQGNSA in the germline V gene. The CDR3 sequence is CASSLDTRPRANYGYTF. DNA for the CDR3: TGTGCCAGCAGCTTAGATACGCGGCCCAGGGCCAACTATGGCTACACCTTC. Full variable domain (remainder filled in from reference TRBV7-2 and TRBJ1-2): GAGVSQSPSNKVTEKGKDVELRCDPISGHTALYWYRQSLGQGLEFLIYFQGNSAPDKSGLPSDRFSAERTGGSVSTLTIQRTQQEDSAVYLCASSLDTRPRANYGYTFGSGTRLTVV.

This clonotype has just one count. The chain combines TRBV7-2 with TRBJ2-7; D ambiguous. CDR1 and CDR2 from the germline V gene are SGHTA and FQGNSA. V lost 5 bases and J lost 2, with 7 bases in between. This CDR3 spans 12 amino acids. The CDR3 DNA reads TGTGCCAGCAGCCTCAACACCTACGAGCAGTACTTC. As protein: CASSLNTYEQYF.

This rearrangement joins TRBV18 to TRBJ1-5; the D is unclear. Per germline, CDR1 KGHSH and CDR2 LQKENI. V lost 2 bases and J 1 base, leaving 6 bases between the germline ends. CDR3 size: 14 residues. CDR3 region: CASSPTDSNQPQHF. Here the CDR3 DNA reads TGTGCCAGCTCACCAACGGACAGCAATCAGCCCCAGCATTTT.

The rearrangement joins TRBV6-2 or TRBV6-3 to TRBJ1-1; tentatively, D is TRBD1 (5 bases). The CDR3 sequence is 14 residues long. Germline CDR1 reads MNHEY; CDR2 reads SVGEGT. V was trimmed by 0 bases and J by 10 bases, leaving 15 bases between them. The CDR3 DNA is TGTGCCAGCAGTTACTCCGTCGGGACCGAGCCAGCTTTCTTT. Encoded protein: CASSYSVGTEPAFF.

This chain joins TRBV28 and TRBJ1-2; tentatively, D is TRBD1 (5 bases). V was clipped by 1 base and J by 8 bases, with 17 bases between them. The CDR3 is 15 residues long. Germline V lookup: CDR1 MDHEN, CDR2 SYDVKM. DNA of the CDR3: TGTGCCAGCAGTTTATTCAGACAGCTCTTTGGGGGCTACACCTTC. Protein product: CASSLFRQLFGGYTF.

There are a few counts of this clonotype. The rearrangement links TRBV19 to TRBJ1-2, with a tentative D call TRBD1 (5 bases). This CDR3 has 12 residues. Germline V gives CDR1 LNHDA, CDR2 SQIVND (reference sequence). Deletions cut 3 bases from V and 9 bases from J, with 11 bases between. The CDR3 DNA is TGTGCCAGTAGTATTGGGGCAGGGAGCTACACCTTC. Amino acids: CASSIGAGSYTF. Using reference TRBV19 and TRBJ1-2 for the parts outside the CDR3, the full variable domain is DGGITQSPKYLFRKEGQNVTLSCEQNLNHDAMYWYRQDPGQGLRLIYYSQIVNDFQKGDIAEGYSVSREKKESFPLTVTSAQKNPTAFYLCASSIGAGSYTFGSGTRLTVV.

This rearrangement joins TRBV28 to TRBJ2-3; D may be TRBD1 or TRBD2 (5 bases each). The CDR3 is 13 amino acids. Germline CDR1 and CDR2: MDHEN and SYDVKM. Trimming shortened V by 8 bases and J by 2 bases, and 11 bases separated the two germline ends. The CDR3 loop reads CASRDPDTDTQYF. Written as DNA, the CDR3 is TGTGCCAGCCGGGACCCCGACACAGATACGCAGTATTTT.

Turning to this clonotype: A junction end diverges from the germline sequence, so it may reflect a read error. This chain joins TRBV15 and TRBJ2-7; 10 positions match TRBD1. The CDR3 spans 16 residues. From germline, CDR1 is LNHNV and CDR2 YYDKDF (reference sequence). CDR3 DNA sequence: TGTGCCACCTGCAGAGATTCGGGACAGGGGTCCTACGAGCAGTACTTC. It codes for CATCRDSGQGSYEQYF.

This clonotype was picked up a small number of times. The chain carries TRBV19 and TRBJ1-1, with D possibly TRBD1 on 5 matching bases. Germline V lookup: CDR1 LNHDA, CDR2 SQIVND (reference sequence). This CDR3 is 13 amino acids long. Trimming left V 4 bases short and J 5 bases short, with 11 bases between. In DNA form, the CDR3 reads TGTGCCAGTAGTAAGAACGGGGGAACTGAAGCTTTCTTT. As protein: CASSKNGGTEAFF.

This chain links TRBV25-1 with TRBJ2-5, with a weak D call TRBD2 (6 bases). The CDR3 has 15 residues. Trimming pared 1 base from V and 5 bases from J, leaving 14 bases between. Germline V gene lookup returns CDR1 MGHDK and CDR2 SYGVNS. The chain's CDR3 is CASSESGGRGETQYF. CDR3 DNA: TGTGCCAGCAGTGAATCCGGGGGACGAGGGGAGACCCAGTACTTC.

The V gene is TRBV11-3, the J gene TRBJ1-1, with D unresolved. Germline V gives CDR1 SGHNT, CDR2 YENEEA. The CDR3 length is 14 residues. Trimming pared 7 bases from V and 1 base from J, leaving 13 bases between. The CDR3 loop reads CASTKTTGNTEAFF. CDR3 nucleotide sequence: TGTGCCAGCACCAAAACGACGGGGAACACTGAAGCTTTCTTT.

The rearrangement joins TRBV6-4 to TRBJ1-5, with a tentative D call TRBD1 (5 bases). The CDR3 covers 16 residues. CDR1 is MRHNA and CDR2 is SNTAGT in the germline V gene. Trimming shortened V by 0 bases and J by 0 bases, and 9 bases separated the two germline ends. CDR3 loop: CASSDSKGDSNQPQHF. In DNA, the CDR3 is TGTGCCAGCAGTGACTCGAAAGGGGATAGCAATCAGCCCCAGCATTTT.

The chain is built from TRBV7-7 and TRBJ2-3; TRBD2 agrees at 11 bases. Unmatched junction bases numbered 5, after V lost 5 bases and J lost 4 bases. Germline assignment: CDR1 SSHAT and CDR2 FNYEAQ (reference sequence). This CDR3 region has 15 residues. The CDR3 nucleotides are TGTGCCAGCAGCCCACTAGCGGGAGTACCAGATACGCAGTATTTT. Translation gives CASSPLAGVPDTQYF.

The CDR3 sequence: CASSSAVGVYDYGYTF. DNA for the CDR3: TGTGCCAGCAGTTCCGCCGTCGGGGTTTACGACTATGGCTACACCTTC. The V and J genes are TRBV6-5 and TRBJ1-2, with D unresolved. Germline lookup yields CDR1 MNHEY and CDR2 SVGAGI. This CDR3 has 16 amino acids. The V end lost 4 bases, the J end lost 3 bases, and 18 bases lay between the germline ends.

By sample fraction, this clonotype is medium-sized (0.01 to 0.1%). The chain is built from TRBV15 and TRBJ1-2, with D uncertain. The germline CDR1 and CDR2 sequences are LNHNV and YYDKDF (reference sequence). The CDR3 sequence is 14 residues long. The V end was cut by 4 bases, the J end by 8 bases, with 17 bases between. The CDR3 DNA follows: TGTGCCACCAGCACTCGGACGGTTGGGAGGGGCTACACCTTC. It yields the protein CATSTRTVGRGYTF.

V usage is TRBV20-1 and J usage is TRBJ2-3; 13 nucleotides line up with TRBD2. The ends lost 6 bases at V and 8 bases at J; junction bases unmatched: 11. The CDR3 covers 15 residues. In germline, CDR1 is DFQATT, CDR2 SNEGSKA (reference sequence). The CDR3 region has the DNA TGCAGTGCCAGTGGGACTAGCGGGAATGTGGCTACGCAGTATTTT. It encodes CSASGTSGNVATQYF.